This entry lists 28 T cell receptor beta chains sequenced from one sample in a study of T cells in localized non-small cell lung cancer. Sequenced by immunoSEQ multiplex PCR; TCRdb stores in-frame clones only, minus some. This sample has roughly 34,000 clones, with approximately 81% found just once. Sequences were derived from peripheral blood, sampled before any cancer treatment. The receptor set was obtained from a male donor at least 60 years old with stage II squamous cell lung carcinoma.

CDR3 sequence reads: CAWKDEKLFF. The CDR3 DNA reads as TGTGCCTGGAAGGATGAAAAACTGTTTTTT. The J gene is TRBJ1-4, the V gene TRBV30; D not resolved. V was clipped by 4 bases and J by 6 bases, with 3 bases between them. Germline lookup yields CDR1 GTSNPN and CDR2 SVGIG (reference sequence). The CDR3 sequence is 10 residues long.

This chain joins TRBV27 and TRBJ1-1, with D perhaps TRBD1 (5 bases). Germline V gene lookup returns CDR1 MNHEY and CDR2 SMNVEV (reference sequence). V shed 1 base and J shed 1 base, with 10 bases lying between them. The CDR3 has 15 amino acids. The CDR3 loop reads CASSLFGASNTEAFF. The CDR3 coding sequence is TGTGCCAGCAGTTTATTTGGGGCCTCGAACACTGAAGCTTTCTTT.

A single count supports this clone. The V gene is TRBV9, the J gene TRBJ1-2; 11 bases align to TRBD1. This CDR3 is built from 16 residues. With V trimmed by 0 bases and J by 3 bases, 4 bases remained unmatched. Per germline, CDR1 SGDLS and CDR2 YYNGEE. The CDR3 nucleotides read TGTGCCAGCAGCGTAGGGACAGGGGGCAAGGACTATGGCTACACCTTC. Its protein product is CASSVGTGGKDYGYTF.

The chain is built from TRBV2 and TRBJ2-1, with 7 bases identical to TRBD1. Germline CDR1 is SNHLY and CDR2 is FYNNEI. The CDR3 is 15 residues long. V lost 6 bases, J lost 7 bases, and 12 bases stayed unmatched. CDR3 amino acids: CASRAWETGSNEQFF. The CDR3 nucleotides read TGTGCCAGCAGGGCGTGGGAGACAGGGAGTAATGAGCAGTTCTTC. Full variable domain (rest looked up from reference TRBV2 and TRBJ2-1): EPEVTQTPSHQVTQMGQEVILRCVPISNHLYFYWYRQILGQKVEFLVSFYNNEISEKSEIFDDQFSVERPDGSNFTLKIRSTKLEDSAMYFCASRAWETGSNEQFFGPGTRLTVL.

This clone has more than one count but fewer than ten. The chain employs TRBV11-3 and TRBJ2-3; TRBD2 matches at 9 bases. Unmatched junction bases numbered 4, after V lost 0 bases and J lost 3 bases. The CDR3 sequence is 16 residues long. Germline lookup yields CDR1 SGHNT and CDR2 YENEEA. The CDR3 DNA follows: TGTGCCAGCAGCTTAGACGCGGGAGGGCCGACAGATACGCAGTATTTT. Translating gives CASSLDAGGPTDTQYF.

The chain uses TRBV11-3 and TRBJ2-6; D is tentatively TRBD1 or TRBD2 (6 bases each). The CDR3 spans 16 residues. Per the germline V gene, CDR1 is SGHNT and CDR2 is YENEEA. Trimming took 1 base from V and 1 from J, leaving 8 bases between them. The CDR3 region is CASSLGRGSGANVLTF. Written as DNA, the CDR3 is TGTGCCAGCAGCTTAGGGAGGGGGTCTGGGGCCAACGTCCTGACTTTC.

The CDR3 sequence is CASSLEGNEQFF. Written as DNA, the CDR3 is TGCGCCAGCAGCTTGGAGGGTAATGAGCAGTTCTTC. The chain employs TRBV5-1 and TRBJ2-1; D is undetermined. The length of the CDR3 is 12 residues. V lost 0 bases, J lost 7 bases, and 5 bases lay in between. Germline CDR1 and CDR2: SGHRS and YFSETQ.

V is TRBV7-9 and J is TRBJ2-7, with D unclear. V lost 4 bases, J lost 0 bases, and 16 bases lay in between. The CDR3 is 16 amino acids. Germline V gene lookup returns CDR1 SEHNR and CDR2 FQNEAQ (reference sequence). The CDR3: CASSSDYVLSSYEQYF. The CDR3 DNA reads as TGTGCCAGCAGCTCCGATTACGTTCTAAGCTCCTACGAGCAGTACTTC. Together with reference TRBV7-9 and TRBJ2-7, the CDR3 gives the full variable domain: DTGVSQNPRHKITKRGQNVTFRCDPISEHNRLYWYRQTLGQGPEFLTYFQNEAQLEKSRLLSDRFSAERPKGSFSTLEIQRTEQGDSAMYLCASSSDYVLSSYEQYFGPGTRLTVT.

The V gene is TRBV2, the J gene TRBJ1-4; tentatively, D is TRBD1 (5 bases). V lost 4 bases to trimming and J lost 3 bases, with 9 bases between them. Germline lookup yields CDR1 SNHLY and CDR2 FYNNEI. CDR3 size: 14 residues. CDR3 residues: CASSAGTANEKLFF. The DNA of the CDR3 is TGTGCCAGCAGTGCCGGGACGGCTAATGAAAAACTGTTTTTT. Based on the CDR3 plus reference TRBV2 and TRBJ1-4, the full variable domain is EPEVTQTPSHQVTQMGQEVILRCVPISNHLYFYWYRQILGQKVEFLVSFYNNEISEKSEIFDDQFSVERPDGSNFTLKIRSTKLEDSAMYFCASSAGTANEKLFFGSGTQLSVL.

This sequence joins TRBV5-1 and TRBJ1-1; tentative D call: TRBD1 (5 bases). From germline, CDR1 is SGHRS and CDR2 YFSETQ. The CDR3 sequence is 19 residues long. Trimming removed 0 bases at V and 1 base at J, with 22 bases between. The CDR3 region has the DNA TGCGCCAGCAGCTTGGGGGGGAGTTCAGGGCCCACAAAGAACACTGAAGCTTTCTTT. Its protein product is CASSLGGSSGPTKNTEAFF.

The chain's CDR3 is CASSGIPSTDTQYF. The CDR3 DNA is TGTGCCAGCAGCGGGATCCCGAGCACAGATACGCAGTATTTT. V usage is TRBV21-1 and J usage is TRBJ2-3. TRBV21-1 is a recognized pseudogene. This CDR3 contains 14 residues.

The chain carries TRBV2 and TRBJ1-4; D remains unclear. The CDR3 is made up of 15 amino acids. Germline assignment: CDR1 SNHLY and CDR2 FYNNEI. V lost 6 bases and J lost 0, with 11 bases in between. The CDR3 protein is CASRRETATNEKLFF. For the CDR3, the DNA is TGTGCCAGCAGAAGGGAGACGGCAACTAATGAAAAACTGTTTTTT.

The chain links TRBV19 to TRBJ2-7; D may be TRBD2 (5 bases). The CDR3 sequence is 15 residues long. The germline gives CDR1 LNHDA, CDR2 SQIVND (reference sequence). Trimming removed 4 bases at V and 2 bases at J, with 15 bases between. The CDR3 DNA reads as TGTGCCAGTAGTACCGGGCTCGGGGTCCCCTACGAGCAGTACTTC. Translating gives CASSTGLGVPYEQYF.

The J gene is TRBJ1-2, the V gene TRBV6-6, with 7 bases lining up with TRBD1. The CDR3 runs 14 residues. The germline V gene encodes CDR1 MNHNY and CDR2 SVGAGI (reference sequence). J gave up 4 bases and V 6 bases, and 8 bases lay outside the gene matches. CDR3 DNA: TGTGCCAGCAGGCCAGGGGGATCCAGCTATGGCTACACCTTC. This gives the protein CASRPGGSSYGYTF.

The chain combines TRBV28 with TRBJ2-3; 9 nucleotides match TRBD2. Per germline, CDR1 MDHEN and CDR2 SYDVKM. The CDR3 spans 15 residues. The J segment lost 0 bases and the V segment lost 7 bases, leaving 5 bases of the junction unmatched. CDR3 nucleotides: TGTGCCAGCACCGTAGCGGGGGCAAGCACAGATACGCAGTATTTT. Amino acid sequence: CASTVAGASTDTQYF.

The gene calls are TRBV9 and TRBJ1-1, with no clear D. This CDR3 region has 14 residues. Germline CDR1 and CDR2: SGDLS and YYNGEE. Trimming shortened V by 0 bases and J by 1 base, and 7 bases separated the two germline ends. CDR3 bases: TGTGCCAGCAGCGTAGGTCCGGGGAACACTGAAGCTTTCTTT. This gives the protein CASSVGPGNTEAFF.

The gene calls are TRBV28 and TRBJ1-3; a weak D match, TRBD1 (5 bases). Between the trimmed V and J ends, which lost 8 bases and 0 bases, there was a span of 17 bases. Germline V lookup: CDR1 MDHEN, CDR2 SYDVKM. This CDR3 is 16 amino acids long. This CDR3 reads CASGRAGTGSGNTIYF. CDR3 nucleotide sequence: TGTGCCAGCGGGAGGGCCGGGACGGGCTCTGGAAACACCATATATTTT.

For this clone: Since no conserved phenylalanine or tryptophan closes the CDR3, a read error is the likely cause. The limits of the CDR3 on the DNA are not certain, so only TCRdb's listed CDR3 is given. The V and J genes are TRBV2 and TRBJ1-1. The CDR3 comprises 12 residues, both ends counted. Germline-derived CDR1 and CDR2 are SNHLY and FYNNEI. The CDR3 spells CASSELGTYDPS.

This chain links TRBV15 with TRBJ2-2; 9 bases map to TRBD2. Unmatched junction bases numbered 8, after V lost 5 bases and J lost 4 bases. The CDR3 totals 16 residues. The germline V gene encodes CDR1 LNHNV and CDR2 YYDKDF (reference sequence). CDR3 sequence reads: CATSWGERGVTGELFF. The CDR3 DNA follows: TGTGCCACCAGCTGGGGGGAGCGGGGGGTCACCGGGGAGCTGTTTTTT.

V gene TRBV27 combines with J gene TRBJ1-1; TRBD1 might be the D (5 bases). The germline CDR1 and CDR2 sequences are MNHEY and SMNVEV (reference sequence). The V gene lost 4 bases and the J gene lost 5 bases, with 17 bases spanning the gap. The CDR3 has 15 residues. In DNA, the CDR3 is TGTGCCAGCAGTTCGTACCAGGGTCCAGGGACTGAAGCTTTCTTT. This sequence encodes CASSSYQGPGTEAFF.

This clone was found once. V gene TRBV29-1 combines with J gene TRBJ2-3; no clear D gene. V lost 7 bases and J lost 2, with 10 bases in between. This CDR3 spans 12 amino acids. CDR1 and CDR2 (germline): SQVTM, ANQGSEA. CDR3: CSADEATDTQYF. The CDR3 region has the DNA TGCAGCGCCGACGAGGCCACAGATACGCAGTATTTT.

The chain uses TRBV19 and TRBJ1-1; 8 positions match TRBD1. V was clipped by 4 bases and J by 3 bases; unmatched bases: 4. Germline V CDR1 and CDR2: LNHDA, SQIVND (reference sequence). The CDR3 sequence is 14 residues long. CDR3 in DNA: TGTGCCAGTAGTACAGGACAGGGTTACACTGAAGCTTTCTTT. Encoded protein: CASSTGQGYTEAFF.

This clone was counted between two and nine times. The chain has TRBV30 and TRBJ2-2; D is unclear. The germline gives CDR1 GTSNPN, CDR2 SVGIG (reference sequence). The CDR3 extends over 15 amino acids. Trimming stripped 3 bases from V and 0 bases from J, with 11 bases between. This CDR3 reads CAWRGGNTNTGELFF. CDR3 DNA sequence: TGTGCCTGGAGAGGTGGGAATACGAACACCGGGGAGCTGTTTTTT. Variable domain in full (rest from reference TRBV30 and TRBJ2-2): SQTIHQWPATLVQPVGSPLSLECTVEGTSNPNLYWYRQAAGRGLQLLFYSVGIGQISSEVPQNLSASRPQDRQFILSSKKLLLSDSGFYLCAWRGGNTNTGELFFGEGSRLTVL.

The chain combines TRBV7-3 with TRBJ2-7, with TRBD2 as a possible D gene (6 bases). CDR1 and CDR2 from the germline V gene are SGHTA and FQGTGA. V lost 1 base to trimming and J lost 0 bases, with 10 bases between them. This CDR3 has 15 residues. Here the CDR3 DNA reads TGTGCCAGCAGCTTAAGTGCGGGAAGCTCCTACGAGCAGTACTTC. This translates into CASSLSAGSSYEQYF.

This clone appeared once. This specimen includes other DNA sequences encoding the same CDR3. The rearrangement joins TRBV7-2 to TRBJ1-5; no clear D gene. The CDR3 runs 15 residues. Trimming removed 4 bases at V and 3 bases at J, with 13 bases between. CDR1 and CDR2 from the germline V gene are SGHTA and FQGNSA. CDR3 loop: CASSSSGRPNQPQHF. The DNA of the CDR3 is TGTGCCAGCAGCTCCTCGGGCAGACCCAATCAGCCCCAGCATTTT.

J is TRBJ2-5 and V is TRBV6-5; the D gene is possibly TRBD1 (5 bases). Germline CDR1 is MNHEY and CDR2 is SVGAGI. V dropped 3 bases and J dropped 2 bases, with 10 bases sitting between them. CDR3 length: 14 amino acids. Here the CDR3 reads CASSYDSSQETQYF. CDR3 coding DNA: TGTGCCAGCAGTTATGACAGCTCACAAGAGACCCAGTACTTC.

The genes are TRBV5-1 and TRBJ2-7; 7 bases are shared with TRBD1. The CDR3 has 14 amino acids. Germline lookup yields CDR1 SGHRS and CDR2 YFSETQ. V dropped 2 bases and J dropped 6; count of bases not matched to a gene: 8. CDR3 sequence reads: CASSFGQDGSEQYF. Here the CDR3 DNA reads TGCGCCAGCAGCTTTGGACAGGATGGGAGCGAGCAGTACTTC.

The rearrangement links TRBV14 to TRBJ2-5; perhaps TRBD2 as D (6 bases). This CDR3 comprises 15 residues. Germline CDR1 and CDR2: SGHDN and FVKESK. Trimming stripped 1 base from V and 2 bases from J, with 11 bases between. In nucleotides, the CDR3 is TGTGCCAGCAGCCAAGCTCTCGGGAGACAAGAGACCCAGTACTTC. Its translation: CASSQALGRQETQYF.